These T cell receptor beta chains were read from a single sample in a study of HIV-infected patients and healthy controls. TCRdb reanalysed the 5' RACE reads using MiXCR and keeps one entry per CDR3 protein. The table records about 8,300 distinct CDR3 sequences, approximately 9.1% of them present only once. The specimen comprised blood, sampled before antiretroviral therapy. These TCRs come from an adult with HIV infection. The CDR3 runs from the conserved cysteine through the conserved F or W. A D gene is named only where the DNA matches it firmly. Only some rows state a clone size, as once, few, many or a class for expanded clones.

d_gene: NA; abundance: many; j_gene: TRBJ2-1; v_gene: TRBV6-6; CDR3nt: TGTGCCAGCAGTTATACGGGCGAGCAGTTCTTC; CDR3aa: CASSYTGEQFF
d_gene: NA; abundance: many; j_gene: TRBJ1-2; v_gene: TRBV4-2; CDR3nt: TGTGCCAGCAGCCAATACCGGGACTCACCCGTGCCCGGCTACACCTTC; CDR3aa: CASSQYRDSPVPGYTF
d_gene: NA; abundance: medium-sized; j_gene: TRBJ1-5; v_gene: TRBV7-8; CDR3nt: TGTGCCAGCAGCCCCCTTCCGGAGCAGCCCCAGCATTTT; CDR3aa: CASSPLPEQPQHF
d_gene: TRBD1; abundance: many; j_gene: TRBJ1-2; v_gene: TRBV4-1; CDR3nt: TGCGCCAGCAGCCAAGATGACATAACAGGGGGCGTCGAAGGTCGCTACACCTTC; CDR3aa: CASSQDDITGGVEGRYTF
d_gene: NA; abundance: medium-sized; j_gene: TRBJ1-1; v_gene: TRBV5-1; CDR3nt: TGCGCCAGCAGCTCCCGGGGGGAGGGGAGGACTGAAGCTTTCTTT; CDR3aa: CASSSRGEGRTEAFF
d_gene: NA; abundance: many; j_gene: TRBJ1-4; v_gene: TRBV3-1; CDR3nt: TGTGCCAAAAACCCCCCCACCGACACGACACCACCGGTTAATGAAAAACTGTTTTTT; CDR3aa: CAKNPPTDTTPPVNEKLFF
d_gene: NA; abundance: many; j_gene: TRBJ2-4; v_gene: TRBV18; CDR3nt: TGTGCCAGCTCACCAGGGGCGAGGGACATTCAGTACTTC; CDR3aa: CASSPGARDIQYF
d_gene: NA; abundance: medium-sized; j_gene: TRBJ2-7; v_gene: TRBV6-5; CDR3nt: TGTGCCAGCAGTTACGGCCTAGGGATCTCCTACGAGCAGTACTTC; CDR3aa: CASSYGLGISYEQYF
d_gene: NA; abundance: few; j_gene: TRBJ1-5; v_gene: TRBV15; CDR3nt: TGTGCCACCAGCAGAGTCGGGGGTCAACAGCCCCAGCATTTT; CDR3aa: CATSRVGGQQPQHF
d_gene: NA; abundance: many; j_gene: TRBJ1-1; v_gene: TRBV7-9; CDR3nt: TGTGCCAGCAGCTTAGCGGAGGGTATGAACACTGAAGCTTTCTTT; CDR3aa: CASSLAEGMNTEAFF
d_gene: NA; abundance: many; j_gene: TRBJ2-3; v_gene: TRBV7-2; CDR3nt: TGTGCCAGCAGCTTAGAGAGGGGTTATACGCAGTATTTT; CDR3aa: CASSLERGYTQYF
d_gene: TRBD2; abundance: few; j_gene: TRBJ2-1; v_gene: TRBV6-6; CDR3nt: TGTGCCAGCAGTTACTCAGGGACTAGCAGTTACAATGAGCAGTTCTTC; CDR3aa: CASSYSGTSSYNEQFF
d_gene: NA; abundance: NA; j_gene: TRBJ2-7; v_gene: TRBV12-3/TRBV12-4; CDR3nt: TGTGCCAGCAGTTTAGGGTCAGAACATACCTACGAGCAGTACTTC; CDR3aa: CASSLGSEHTYEQYF
d_gene: TRBD1; abundance: NA; j_gene: TRBJ1-1; v_gene: TRBV2; CDR3nt: TGTGCCAGCAGTGGCGGACAGGGGGACACTGAAGCTTTCTTT; CDR3aa: CASSGGQGDTEAFF
d_gene: NA; abundance: many; j_gene: TRBJ1-1; v_gene: TRBV6-6; CDR3nt: TGTGCCAGCAGTTACTCGCGAGGGGAAACTGAAGCTTTCTTT; CDR3aa: CASSYSRGETEAFF
d_gene: NA; abundance: few; j_gene: TRBJ2-5; v_gene: TRBV5-1; CDR3nt: TGCGCCAGCAGCGACCAGGGTGAGGAGACCCAGTACTTC; CDR3aa: CASSDQGEETQYF
d_gene: NA; abundance: few; j_gene: TRBJ2-3; v_gene: TRBV29-1; CDR3nt: TGCAGCGTGGCGAACACAGATACGCAGTATTTT; CDR3aa: CSVANTDTQYF
d_gene: NA; abundance: many; j_gene: TRBJ1-1; v_gene: TRBV6-2/TRBV6-3; CDR3nt: TGTGCCAGCAGTTACCAGGGAGGCACTGAAGCTTTCTTT; CDR3aa: CASSYQGGTEAFF
d_gene: NA; abundance: NA; j_gene: TRBJ1-2; v_gene: TRBV19; CDR3nt: TGTGCCAGTAGCCGCTCCCGGGACGCTTTTAACTATGGCTACACCTTC; CDR3aa: CASSRSRDAFNYGYTF
d_gene: TRBD1; abundance: many; j_gene: TRBJ1-1; v_gene: TRBV7-9; CDR3nt: TGTGCCAGCAGTTCTGACAGGGACGAAGCTTTCTTT; CDR3aa: CASSSDRDEAFF
d_gene: TRBD1; abundance: many; j_gene: TRBJ2-2; v_gene: TRBV5-6; CDR3nt: TGTGCCAGCAGCTTCTCCCGGGACAGGGGGACCACCGGGGAGCTGTTTTTT; CDR3aa: CASSFSRDRGTTGELFF
d_gene: NA; abundance: large; j_gene: TRBJ2-1; v_gene: TRBV7-8; CDR3nt: TGTGCCAGCAGCACACAGGGAGATGAGCAGTTCTTC; CDR3aa: CASSTQGDEQFF
d_gene: NA; abundance: medium-sized; j_gene: TRBJ1-1; v_gene: TRBV4-3; CDR3nt: TGCGCCAGCAGCCAAGAGGAGGGGATGAACACTGAAGCTTTCTTT; CDR3aa: CASSQEEGMNTEAFF
d_gene: TRBD2; abundance: few; j_gene: TRBJ2-7; v_gene: TRBV10-3; CDR3nt: TGTGCCATCAGTGACCGGGGAGCGGGAGTGTCCTACGAGCAGTACTTC; CDR3aa: CAISDRGAGVSYEQYF
d_gene: NA; abundance: many; j_gene: TRBJ1-2; v_gene: TRBV5-4; CDR3nt: TGTGCCAGCAGACCCGGACAGAACGCTAACTATGGCTACACCTTC; CDR3aa: CASRPGQNANYGYTF
d_gene: NA; abundance: many; j_gene: TRBJ2-3; v_gene: TRBV3-1; CDR3nt: TGTGCCAGCAGCCATTGGGGAAGATCCAGAAACACAGATACGCAGTATTTT; CDR3aa: CASSHWGRSRNTDTQYF
d_gene: NA; abundance: medium-sized; j_gene: TRBJ2-1; v_gene: TRBV7-6; CDR3nt: TGTGCCAGCAGCTTAGCGGTAAATGAGCAGTTCTTC; CDR3aa: CASSLAVNEQFF
d_gene: NA; abundance: many; j_gene: TRBJ2-5; v_gene: TRBV18; CDR3nt: TGTGCCAGCTCACCAGATCGGGAGACCCAGTACTTC; CDR3aa: CASSPDRETQYF
d_gene: NA; abundance: many; j_gene: TRBJ2-7; v_gene: TRBV6-5; CDR3nt: TGTGCCAGCAGTTGGGGGGCAGGGGCCTACGAGCAGTACTTC; CDR3aa: CASSWGAGAYEQYF
d_gene: TRBD1; abundance: many; j_gene: TRBJ1-6; v_gene: TRBV10-3; CDR3nt: TGTGCCATCAGTGGCACAGGGGGAGATTCACCCCTCCACTTT; CDR3aa: CAISGTGGDSPLHF
d_gene: TRBD1; abundance: NA; j_gene: TRBJ2-1; v_gene: TRBV19; CDR3nt: TGTGCCAGTAGTGGGGACAGGAGTAACTACCATGAGCAGTTCTTC; CDR3aa: CASSGDRSNYHEQFF
d_gene: NA; abundance: medium-sized; j_gene: TRBJ1-5; v_gene: TRBV20-1; CDR3nt: TGCAGTGCTATGGGAAGGGGGGGTCAGCCCCAGCATTTT; CDR3aa: CSAMGRGGQPQHF
d_gene: NA; abundance: medium-sized; j_gene: TRBJ2-3; v_gene: TRBV6-2/TRBV6-3; CDR3nt: TGTGCCAGCAGTCCCCAGGGGACTACCCTCGCTGATACGCAGTATTTT; CDR3aa: CASSPQGTTLADTQYF
d_gene: NA; abundance: many; j_gene: TRBJ1-5; v_gene: TRBV4-3; CDR3nt: TGCGCCAGCAGCCAAGTATCGGGAGGCAATCAGCCCCAGCATTTT; CDR3aa: CASSQVSGGNQPQHF
d_gene: NA; abundance: many; j_gene: TRBJ2-1; v_gene: TRBV7-9; CDR3nt: TGTGCCAGCAGCTTAGTCGGACACATCTACAATGAGCAGTTCTTC; CDR3aa: CASSLVGHIYNEQFF
d_gene: NA; abundance: many; j_gene: TRBJ1-4; v_gene: TRBV7-6; CDR3nt: TGTGCCAGCAGCTTAGCTACATACGGGGATGGTGAAAAACTGTTTTTT; CDR3aa: CASSLATYGDGEKLFF
d_gene: TRBD1; abundance: many; j_gene: TRBJ2-5; v_gene: TRBV2; CDR3nt: TGTGCCAGCAGTGACAGGGGGCTGGAGACCCAGTACTTC; CDR3aa: CASSDRGLETQYF
d_gene: NA; abundance: many; j_gene: TRBJ2-2; v_gene: TRBV6-2/TRBV6-3; CDR3nt: TGTGCCAGCAGTTCCTCAGGGCCCGGGGAGCTGTTTTTT; CDR3aa: CASSSSGPGELFF
d_gene: TRBD2; abundance: few; j_gene: TRBJ2-2; v_gene: TRBV27; CDR3nt: TGTGCCAGCAGTTTAAGGGGACTAGCGGCCACCGGGGAGCTGTTTTTT; CDR3aa: CASSLRGLAATGELFF
d_gene: NA; abundance: many; j_gene: TRBJ1-1; v_gene: TRBV12-3/TRBV12-4; CDR3nt: TGTGCCAGCAGTTTTTGGGGAACTGAAGCTTTCTTT; CDR3aa: CASSFWGTEAFF
d_gene: TRBD1; abundance: many; j_gene: TRBJ2-7; v_gene: TRBV6-2/TRBV6-3; CDR3nt: TGTGCCAGCTGGCAGGGGGCGACCACCTACGAGCAGTACTTC; CDR3aa: CASWQGATTYEQYF
d_gene: NA; abundance: many; j_gene: TRBJ1-2; v_gene: TRBV6-6; CDR3nt: TGTGCCAGCAGTTACTCCTCACAGGGAGGGGATGGCTACACCTTC; CDR3aa: CASSYSSQGGDGYTF
d_gene: NA; abundance: NA; j_gene: TRBJ2-5; v_gene: TRBV4-1; CDR3nt: TGCGCCAGCAGCCAAGGGCCGACAAACCAAGAGACCCAGTACTTC; CDR3aa: CASSQGPTNQETQYF
d_gene: TRBD1; abundance: NA; j_gene: TRBJ1-4; v_gene: TRBV4-2; CDR3nt: TGTGCCAGCAGCCAAGATCCCGGACAGGGAGTTGAAAAACTGTTTTTT; CDR3aa: CASSQDPGQGVEKLFF
d_gene: TRBD1; abundance: many; j_gene: TRBJ1-6; v_gene: TRBV6-2/TRBV6-3; CDR3nt: TGTGCCAGCAGATGGGACAGGGCCAATTCACCCCTCCACTTT; CDR3aa: CASRWDRANSPLHF
d_gene: TRBD1; abundance: NA; j_gene: TRBJ1-4; v_gene: TRBV4-2; CDR3nt: TGTGCCAGCAGCCAAGATGGGGACAGCGGTAATGAAAAACTGTTTTTT; CDR3aa: CASSQDGDSGNEKLFF
d_gene: NA; abundance: NA; j_gene: TRBJ1-1; v_gene: TRBV12-3/TRBV12-4; CDR3nt: TGTGCCAGCAGTGGGAGTTACAGCTCTGAAGCTTTCTTT; CDR3aa: CASSGSYSSEAFF
d_gene: NA; abundance: NA; j_gene: TRBJ2-3; v_gene: TRBV24-1; CDR3nt: TGTGCCACCAGTGGCGGAGTAAGCACAGATACGCAGTATTTT; CDR3aa: CATSGGVSTDTQYF
d_gene: NA; abundance: NA; j_gene: TRBJ1-4; v_gene: TRBV7-9; CDR3nt: TGTGCCAGCAGCTTAAGGACAGCGCGTAATGAAAAACTGTTTTTT; CDR3aa: CASSLRTARNEKLFF
d_gene: NA; abundance: many; j_gene: TRBJ2-2; v_gene: TRBV10-2; CDR3nt: TGCGCCAGCAGTGAGTCGGGCTTCGGGGAGCTGTTTTTT; CDR3aa: CASSESGFGELFF
d_gene: TRBD2; abundance: NA; j_gene: TRBJ2-1; v_gene: TRBV6-2/TRBV6-3; CDR3nt: TGTGCCAGCTTTTGGCGGGCGGGGGAGATCTACAATGAGCAGTTCTTC; CDR3aa: CASFWRAGEIYNEQFF
d_gene: TRBD2; abundance: many; j_gene: TRBJ2-1; v_gene: TRBV13; CDR3nt: TGTGCCAGCGGAAGAGCTAGCGGGGGAAATGAGCAGTTCTTC; CDR3aa: CASGRASGGNEQFF
d_gene: TRBD1; abundance: many; j_gene: TRBJ2-7; v_gene: TRBV5-4; CDR3nt: TGTGCCAGCAGCTTAACCTCCGGGACAGGGGTCAACGAGCAGTACTTC; CDR3aa: CASSLTSGTGVNEQYF
d_gene: NA; abundance: few; j_gene: TRBJ2-1; v_gene: TRBV7-9; CDR3nt: TGTGCCAGCAGCTTAGCGAGGAATGAGCAGTTCTTC; CDR3aa: CASSLARNEQFF
d_gene: NA; abundance: many; j_gene: TRBJ2-7; v_gene: TRBV7-2; CDR3nt: TGTGCCAGCAGCTTAAAGAGGGCCTACGAGCAGTACTTC; CDR3aa: CASSLKRAYEQYF